These 7 T cell receptor beta chains came from one sample sequenced in a study of T cells after yellow fever vaccination. Each CDR3 protein is one row after TCRdb ran MiXCR on the 5' RACE reads. The sample contains about 350,000 distinct CDR3 sequences, 11% of which appear only once. The input for sequencing was PBMCs, taken on the day of the first yellow fever vaccination. The receptors shown here come from a man between 18 and 35 years old who received the YFV17D yellow fever vaccine.

The chain is built from TRBV29-1 and TRBJ2-7; 8 nucleotides agree with TRBD2. Unmatched junction bases numbered 7, after V lost 4 bases and J lost 5 bases. The CDR3 is 13 residues long. In germline, CDR1 is SQVTM, CDR2 ANQGSEA. CDR3: CSVGRNGGDEQYF. In DNA form, the CDR3 reads TGCAGCGTTGGACGCAACGGGGGGGACGAGCAGTACTTC.

This clonotype appeared a few times. The chain employs TRBV6-1 and TRBJ2-7, with unresolved D. CDR1 is MNHNS, CDR2 SASEGT, per germline. This CDR3 has 12 amino acids. V lost 4 bases and J lost 5, with 9 bases in between. CDR3 region: CASSGGYHEQYF. The CDR3 DNA is TGTGCCAGCAGTGGGGGTTACCACGAGCAGTACTTC.

This clonotype was detected a few times. The chain employs TRBV9 and TRBJ1-5; possibly TRBD1 for D (5 bases). Germline V gene lookup returns CDR1 SGDLS and CDR2 YYNGEE. CDR3 length equals 16 residues. Trimming pared 0 bases from V and 6 bases from J, leaving 16 bases between. CDR3 loop: CASSVGTDLQGQPQHF. Written as DNA, the CDR3 is TGTGCCAGCAGCGTAGGGACGGACCTGCAGGGTCAGCCCCAGCATTTT. The full variable domain, in which reference TRBV9 and TRBJ1-5 provide the parts outside the CDR3, is DSGVTQTPKHLITATGQRVTLRCSPRSGDLSVYWYQQSLDQGLQFLIQYYNGEERAKGNILERFSAQQFPDLHSELNLSSLELGDSALYFCASSVGTDLQGQPQHFGDGTRLSIL.

This clonotype has more than one count but fewer than ten. This chain connects TRBV5-6 to TRBJ2-3; D unclear. The CDR3 has 14 residues. Germline V lookup: CDR1 SGHDT, CDR2 YYEEEE. Trimming cost V 2 bases and J 6 bases, with 13 bases left between them. The CDR3 reads CASSFGVRADTQYF. CDR3 DNA: TGTGCCAGCAGCTTCGGAGTACGGGCCGATACGCAGTATTTT.

In its sample, this clonotype was seen many times. The J gene is TRBJ1-3, the V gene TRBV2; D is possibly TRBD1 (6 bases). Germline V CDR1 and CDR2: SNHLY, FYNNEI. V lost 6 bases and J lost 4, with 10 bases in between. The CDR3 consists of 13 residues. The CDR3, as DNA: TGTGCCAGCAGACAGGGAGGCGGAAACACCATATATTTT. Translation gives CASRQGGGNTIYF.

This clonotype was observed a few times. V is TRBV18 and J is TRBJ1-5; TRBD1 aligns across 9 bases. V shed 3 bases and J 4 bases; nucleotides not matched to a gene: 10. CDR3 length equals 17 residues. Germline V gives CDR1 KGHSH, CDR2 LQKENI. The CDR3 here is CASSPPGGTGRNQPQHF. The CDR3 nucleotides read TGTGCCAGCTCACCCCCAGGCGGGACAGGGAGAAATCAGCCCCAGCATTTT.

In DNA, the CDR3 is TGTGCCAGCAGCCGGGCGGGGCTTTACACAGATACGCAGTATTTT. Translation: CASSRAGLYTDTQYF. The rearrangement uses TRBV7-3 and TRBJ2-3; the D gene is possibly TRBD2 (6 bases). The CDR3 is 15 amino acids. CDR1 SGHTA and CDR2 FQGTGA come from the germline V gene. Trimming removed 5 bases from V and 2 bases from J, with 14 bases in between.